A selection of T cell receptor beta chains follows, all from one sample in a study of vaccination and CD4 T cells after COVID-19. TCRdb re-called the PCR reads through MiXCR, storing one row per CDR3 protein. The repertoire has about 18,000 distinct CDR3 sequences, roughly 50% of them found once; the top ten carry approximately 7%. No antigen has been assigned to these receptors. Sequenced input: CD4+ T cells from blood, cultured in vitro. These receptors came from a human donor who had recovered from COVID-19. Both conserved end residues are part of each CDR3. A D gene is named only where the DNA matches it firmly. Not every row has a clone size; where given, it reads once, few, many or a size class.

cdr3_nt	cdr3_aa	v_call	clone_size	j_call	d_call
TGTGCCACAACCCCAATAGGCGGGGCCGGGGATACGCAGTATTTT	CATTPIGGAGDTQYF	TRBV10-3	few	TRBJ2-3	.
TGTGCCAGCAGCTTCAGGGGTGGGTCACCCCTCCACTTT	CASSFRGGSPLHF	TRBV5-8	.	TRBJ1-6	.
TGCGCCAGCAGTGAGTCAAGCAATCAGCCCCAGCATTTT	CASSESSNQPQHF	TRBV10-1	.	TRBJ1-5	.
TGTGCCAGCAGTTTAAATTGGGACAGGGTCAAAGGCTACACCTTC	CASSLNWDRVKGYTF	TRBV12-3/TRBV12-4	.	TRBJ1-2	TRBD1
TGTGCCAGCAGCCCCACAGGGGGGGGTAGGACAGATACGCAGTATTTT	CASSPTGGGRTDTQYF	TRBV5-6	.	TRBJ2-3	.
TGTGCCAGCACCGGGACTAGCGGGAGTAGTTACGAGCAGTACTTC	CASTGTSGSSYEQYF	TRBV6-1	few	TRBJ2-7	TRBD2
TGTGCCAGCAGCTCGACTAGCGGGACCGGGGAGCCGTTTTTT	CASSSTSGTGEPFF	TRBV7-2	.	TRBJ2-2	TRBD2
TGCGCCAGCAGTGCTGGTCTGGACTATGGCTACACCTTC	CASSAGLDYGYTF	TRBV10-1	few	TRBJ1-2	.
TGTGCCAGCAGGGTAGGGACAGGTGGGCAAGAGACCCAGTACTTC	CASRVGTGGQETQYF	TRBV2	few	TRBJ2-5	TRBD1
TGCAGTGCTAGAGATCGGCAAAGCTTAGGTGGCTACACCTTC	CSARDRQSLGGYTF	TRBV20-1	once	TRBJ1-2	.
TGCGCCAGCAGCCAAGACTCGGGGGGCCAAACTGAAGCTTTCTTT	CASSQDSGGQTEAFF	TRBV4-3	.	TRBJ1-1	.
TGCAGTGCTACCGGGATCAACGGAGAGACCCAGTACTTC	CSATGINGETQYF	TRBV20-1	few	TRBJ2-5	.
TGTGCCAGCAGCCTTTACCAGGCTAATCAGCCCCAGCATTTT	CASSLYQANQPQHF	TRBV5-5	.	TRBJ1-5	.
TGTGCCACCCCCAGGGCAGGAGGCTATGGCTACACCTTC	CATPRAGGYGYTF	TRBV6-2/TRBV6-3	.	TRBJ1-2	.
TGTGCCAGCAGCTTAAGGAGGAACACTGAAGCTTTCTTT	CASSLRRNTEAFF	TRBV7-2	few	TRBJ1-1	.
TGCAGTGCTAGGCCCGACTCCGCTTACAATGAGCAGTTCTTC	CSARPDSAYNEQFF	TRBV20-1	few	TRBJ2-1	.
TGTGCCAGCAGTTCCGACCGCAGGGACTACAATGAGCAGTTCTTC	CASSSDRRDYNEQFF	TRBV11-3	.	TRBJ2-1	.
TGTGCCAGCAGCTCGACCTCCGGGACAGGCTCTTATTCACCCCTCCACTTT	CASSSTSGTGSYSPLHF	TRBV7-2	few	TRBJ1-6	TRBD1
TGTGCCAGCAGCAAGAAACAGGGACGTAGGTCCAACTATGGCTACACCTTC	CASSKKQGRRSNYGYTF	TRBV21-1	.	TRBJ1-2	.
TGTGCCAGCAGCTTAGCGCGTAGTCAGAACACCGGGGAGCTGTTTTTT	CASSLARSQNTGELFF	TRBV7-9	.	TRBJ2-2	.
TGCAGTGCTCGAGACTCCGCGGCGGACACCATATATTTT	CSARDSAADTIYF	TRBV20-1	.	TRBJ1-3	.
TGCAGTGCTAGCAGGTCAGGGACAGTGTATCAGCCCCAGCATTTT	CSASRSGTVYQPQHF	TRBV20-1	.	TRBJ1-5	TRBD1
TGTGCCAGCAGCCTCTCTGGGGCCAACGTCCTGACTTTC	CASSLSGANVLTF	TRBV3-1	.	TRBJ2-6	.
TGTGCCAGCAGTGGAGGTACCGGGGAGCTGTTTTTT	CASSGGTGELFF	TRBV2	.	TRBJ2-2	.
TGTGCCAGCAGTGATAATCTTGGGACCGGAGGCTACACCTTC	CASSDNLGTGGYTF	TRBV2	.	TRBJ1-2	.
TGTGCCAGCAGCCCCCCAGGGGGCTATGGCTACACCTTC	CASSPPGGYGYTF	TRBV6-1	.	TRBJ1-2	TRBD1
TGTGCCAGCAGTCCACAGGGAAAATATGGCTACACCTTC	CASSPQGKYGYTF	TRBV28	.	TRBJ1-2	.
TGTGCCAGAGGACAGGGGGGCCAAAACGTTCGGAACACTGAAGCTTTCTTT	CARGQGGQNVRNTEAFF	TRBV27	few	TRBJ1-1	TRBD1
TGCGCCAGCAGCACAGGGTGGGGTTCCTACGAGCAGTACTTC	CASSTGWGSYEQYF	TRBV5-1	once	TRBJ2-7	.
TGCAGTGCTAGAGATTCGGCCAGACAAGAGACCCAGTACTTC	CSARDSARQETQYF	TRBV20-1	few	TRBJ2-5	.
TGCAGTGCTAGAACGGGGGGGGACTATGGCTACACCTTC	CSARTGGDYGYTF	TRBV20-1	once	TRBJ1-2	.
TGTGCCAGCAGCCACAACTTCGACACCGGAGCGAATCAGCCCCAGCATTTT	CASSHNFDTGANQPQHF	TRBV2	few	TRBJ1-5	.
TGTGCCTGGAAGCGGGGGCCGGGCGCGGTCCCCCTCCACTTT	CAWKRGPGAVPLHF	TRBV30	few	TRBJ1-6	.
TGTGCCTGGAGTCGACTCCTTAACACCGGGGAGCTGTTTTTT	CAWSRLLNTGELFF	TRBV30	few	TRBJ2-2	.
TGTGCCAGCAGTTACTCATGGGTAGGTCAGCCCCAGCATTTT	CASSYSWVGQPQHF	TRBV6-5	few	TRBJ1-5	.
TGTGCCTCGGCTACCGGCCTGGGGACAGATACGCAGTATTTT	CASATGLGTDTQYF	TRBV2	.	TRBJ2-3	.
TGTGCCAGCAGCTTACAAGGCGAGCAGTACTTC	CASSLQGEQYF	TRBV5-4	few	TRBJ2-7	.
TGTGCCAGTAGTCCCCAGAATTCACCCCTCCACTTT	CASSPQNSPLHF	TRBV19	.	TRBJ1-6	.
TGTGCCAGCAGCCACGCCCTTAAGGAGGAGGGCCAGCCCCAGCATTTT	CASSHALKEEGQPQHF	TRBV4-2	.	TRBJ1-5	.
TGCAGTGCTCCAACCGGAGGGGCAGTGAGCGGCTACACCTTC	CSAPTGGAVSGYTF	TRBV20-1	once	TRBJ1-2	.
TGTGCCAGCAGTGCCGACGGCCCTCTTGAAAAACTGTTTTTT	CASSADGPLEKLFF	TRBV6-1	.	TRBJ1-4	.
TGTGCCAGCAGCTTGAACAGAGTCACCGGGGAGCTGTTTTTT	CASSLNRVTGELFF	TRBV11-2	.	TRBJ2-2	.
TGTGCCAGCAGACAGGGGACAGGGTATAATTCACCCCTCCACTTT	CASRQGTGYNSPLHF	TRBV6-1	.	TRBJ1-6	TRBD1
TGCGCCAGCAGCCAACCACCCTCAGGGTCGTATGGCTACACCTTC	CASSQPPSGSYGYTF	TRBV4-1	.	TRBJ1-2	.
TGTGCCAGTAGTATAGGGGGGGGACCAGATAATTCACCCCTCCACTTT	CASSIGGGPDNSPLHF	TRBV19	.	TRBJ1-6	.
TGCGCCAGCAGCTTGATGGGACAGGAGGGATCCTACGAGCAGTACTTC	CASSLMGQEGSYEQYF	TRBV5-1	few	TRBJ2-7	TRBD1
TGTGCCAGTAGGCCCGGACAGGGTGATTCACCCCTCCACTTT	CASRPGQGDSPLHF	TRBV19	few	TRBJ1-6	TRBD1
TGTGCCAGCAGCCACGGGCAGGGGAGAGACGAGCAGTACTTC	CASSHGQGRDEQYF	TRBV11-3	.	TRBJ2-7	.
TGCGCCAGCAGACACGCTGTGGGTAGCACCTACAATGAGCAGTTCTTC	CASRHAVGSTYNEQFF	TRBV5-1	.	TRBJ2-1	.
TGCGCCAGCAGCCCCCAACAGGTCTCTGGGGCCAACGTCCTGACTTTC	CASSPQQVSGANVLTF	TRBV5-1	.	TRBJ2-6	.
TGTGCCGGGAGCAGGGGCAGGAACACCGGGGAGCTGTTTTTT	CAGSRGRNTGELFF	TRBV28	few	TRBJ2-2	.
TGCAGTGCTAGAGACAGAATACGGGGGACCGCTTCCTACGAGCAGTACTTC	CSARDRIRGTASYEQYF	TRBV20-1	.	TRBJ2-7	.
TGCAGCACCGAGATAACTGAAGCTTTCTTT	CSTEITEAFF	TRBV29-1	.	TRBJ1-1	.